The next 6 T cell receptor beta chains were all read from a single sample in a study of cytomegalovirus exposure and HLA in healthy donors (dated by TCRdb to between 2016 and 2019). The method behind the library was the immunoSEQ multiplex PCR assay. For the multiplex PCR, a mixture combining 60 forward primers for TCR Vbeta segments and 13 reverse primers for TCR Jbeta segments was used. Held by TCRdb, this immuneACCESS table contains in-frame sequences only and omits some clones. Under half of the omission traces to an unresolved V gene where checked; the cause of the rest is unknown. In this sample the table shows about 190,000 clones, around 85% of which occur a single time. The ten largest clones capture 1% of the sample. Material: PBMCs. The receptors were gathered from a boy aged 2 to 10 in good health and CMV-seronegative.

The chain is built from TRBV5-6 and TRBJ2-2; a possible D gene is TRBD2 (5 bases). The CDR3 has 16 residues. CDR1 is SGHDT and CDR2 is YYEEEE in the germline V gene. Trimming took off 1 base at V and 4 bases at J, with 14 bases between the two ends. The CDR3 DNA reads TGTGCCAGCAGCTTGCGGAGGAGTGGTATCACCGGGGAGCTGTTTTTT. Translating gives CASSLRRSGITGELFF.

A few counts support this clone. CDR3 nucleotides: TGTGCCAGCTCAACCTCCCAGGGTGGCTACACCTTC. The encoded protein is CASSTSQGGYTF. This chain uses TRBV18 with TRBJ1-2; tentatively, D is TRBD1 (5 bases). V gave up 5 bases and J gave up 7 bases, with 11 bases separating them. This CDR3 region has 12 residues. The germline V gene has CDR1 KGHSH and CDR2 LQKENI.

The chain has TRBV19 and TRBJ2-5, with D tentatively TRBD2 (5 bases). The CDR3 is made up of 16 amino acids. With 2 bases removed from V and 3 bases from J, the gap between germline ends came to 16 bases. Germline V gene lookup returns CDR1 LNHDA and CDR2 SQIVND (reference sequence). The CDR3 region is CASSIRPSWREETQYF. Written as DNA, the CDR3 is TGTGCCAGTAGTATACGGCCCTCGTGGCGGGAAGAGACCCAGTACTTC.

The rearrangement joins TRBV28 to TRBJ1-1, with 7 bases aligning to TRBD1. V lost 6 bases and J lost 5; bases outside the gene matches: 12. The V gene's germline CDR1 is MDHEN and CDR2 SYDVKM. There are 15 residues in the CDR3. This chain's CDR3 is CASRSYLGGLTEAFF. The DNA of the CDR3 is TGTGCCAGCAGGTCCTATTTAGGGGGCCTGACTGAAGCTTTCTTT.

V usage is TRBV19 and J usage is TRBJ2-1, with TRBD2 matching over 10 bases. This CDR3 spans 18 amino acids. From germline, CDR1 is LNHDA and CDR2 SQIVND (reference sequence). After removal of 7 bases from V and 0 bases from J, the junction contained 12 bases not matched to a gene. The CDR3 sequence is CASTPLAGRISSYNEQFF. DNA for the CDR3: TGTGCCAGTACCCCACTAGCGGGGCGGATTAGCTCCTACAATGAGCAGTTCTTC.

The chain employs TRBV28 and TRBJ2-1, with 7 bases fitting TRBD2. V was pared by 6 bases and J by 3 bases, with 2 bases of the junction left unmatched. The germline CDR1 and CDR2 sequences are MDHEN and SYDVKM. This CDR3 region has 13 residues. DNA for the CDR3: TGTGCCAGCAGACTAGCGAGCTACAATGAGCAGTTCTTC. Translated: CASRLASYNEQFF.